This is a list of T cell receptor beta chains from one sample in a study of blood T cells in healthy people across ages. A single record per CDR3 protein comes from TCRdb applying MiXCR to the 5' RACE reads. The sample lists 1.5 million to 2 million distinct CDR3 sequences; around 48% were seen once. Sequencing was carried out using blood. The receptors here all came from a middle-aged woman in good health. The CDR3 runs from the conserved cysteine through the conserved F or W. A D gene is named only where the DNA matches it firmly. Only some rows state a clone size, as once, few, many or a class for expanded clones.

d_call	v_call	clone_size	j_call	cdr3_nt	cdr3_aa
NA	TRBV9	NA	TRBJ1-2	TGTGCCAGCAGCGAAGCCCATGGGGACGGTAACTATGGCTACACCTTC	CASSEAHGDGNYGYTF
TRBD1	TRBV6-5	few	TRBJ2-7	TGTGCCAGCAGTTATAGTCAGGGGGCACTAACCGAGCAGTACTTC	CASSYSQGALTEQYF
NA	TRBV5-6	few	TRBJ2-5	TGTGCCAGCAGCTTGTCGAGCCCCGGTGGAGCCCAGTACTTC	CASSLSSPGGAQYF
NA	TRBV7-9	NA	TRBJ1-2	TGTGCCAGCAGATTCCCGGGGAAGGACTATGGCTACACCTTC	CASRFPGKDYGYTF
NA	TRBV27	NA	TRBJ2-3	TGTGCCAGCAGTCCCCGGATTGAACGGACGGGCGGCACAGATACGCAGTATTTT	CASSPRIERTGGTDTQYF
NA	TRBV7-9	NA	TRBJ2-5	TGTGCCAGCAGCTTAGCCGGGGGGACAGAAGAGACCCAGTACTTC	CASSLAGGTEETQYF
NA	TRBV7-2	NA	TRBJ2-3	TGTGCCAGCAGACTAGGAGTGGGGTTTGCAGATACGCAGTATTTT	CASRLGVGFADTQYF
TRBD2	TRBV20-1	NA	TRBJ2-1	TGCAGTGCACCGGGACTAACGGGGGTGGGATCCTACAATGAGCAGTTCTTC	CSAPGLTGVGSYNEQFF
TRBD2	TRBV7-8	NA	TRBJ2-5	TGTGCCAGCAGCCCCTGGAGCGGGGGTGCCAATGAGCAGTACTTC	CASSPWSGGANEQYF
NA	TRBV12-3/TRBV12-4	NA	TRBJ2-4	TGTGCCAGCAAGGGCCAAGGAGGCGATGACATTCAGTACTTC	CASKGQGGDDIQYF
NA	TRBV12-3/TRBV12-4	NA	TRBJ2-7	TGTGCCAGCAGTGGAATGGGAGGGGGCGAGCAGTACTTC	CASSGMGGGEQYF
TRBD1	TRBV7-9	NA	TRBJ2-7	TGTGCCAGCACGCCCCCCACAGGGGACGAGCAGTACTTC	CASTPPTGDEQYF
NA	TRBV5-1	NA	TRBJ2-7	TGCGCCAGCAGCATGACCGTCACCGGGGCCTACGAGCAGTACTTC	CASSMTVTGAYEQYF
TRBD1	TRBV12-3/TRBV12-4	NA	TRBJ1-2	TGTGCCAGCACTCCGACAGGGGGCTACACCTTC	CASTPTGGYTF
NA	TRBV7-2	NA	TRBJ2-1	TGTGCCAGCAGCTTAGCGCTAGTGGGGGGGCACAATGAGCAGTTCTTC	CASSLALVGGHNEQFF
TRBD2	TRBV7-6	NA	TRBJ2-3	TGTGCCAGCAGCACAGGACTAGCGGGGGGTACGCAGTATTTT	CASSTGLAGGTQYF
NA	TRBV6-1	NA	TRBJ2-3	TGTGCCAGCAGTGCGATGATAGCCTCGCAAGATACGCAGTATTTT	CASSAMIASQDTQYF
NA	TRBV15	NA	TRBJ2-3	TGTGCCACCAGCAGAGGGTTGGGCAGCACAGATACGCAGTATTTT	CATSRGLGSTDTQYF
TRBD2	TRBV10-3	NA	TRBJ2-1	TGTGCCATCAGCGACCAAGCGGGGTACAATGAGCAGTTCTTC	CAISDQAGYNEQFF
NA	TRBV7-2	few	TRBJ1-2	TGTGCCAGCAGCCTAGCCGGAGTTCGCTATGGCTACACCTTC	CASSLAGVRYGYTF
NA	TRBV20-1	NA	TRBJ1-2	TGCAGTGCTCAAACAGGCTACGGTGTGGGCTACACCTTC	CSAQTGYGVGYTF
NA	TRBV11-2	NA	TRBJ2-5	TGTGCCAGCAGCCCAAAGAGTGGAAAGGAGACCCAGTACTTC	CASSPKSGKETQYF
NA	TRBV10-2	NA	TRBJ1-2	TGCGCCAGCGTGGGTCAGGGCCCGACTAACTATGGCTACACCTTC	CASVGQGPTNYGYTF
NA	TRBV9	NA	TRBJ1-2	TGTGCCAGCAGCGACATGGTGATGTACACCTTC	CASSDMVMYTF
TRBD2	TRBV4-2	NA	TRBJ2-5	TGTGCCAGCAGCCAGAGGGCTAGCGGGGGGGCCACGGAGGAGACCCAGTACTTC	CASSQRASGGATEETQYF
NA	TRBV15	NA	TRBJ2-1	TGTGCCACCAGCAGGTGGGACATTGGCCCTTCCTACAATGAGCAGTTCTTC	CATSRWDIGPSYNEQFF
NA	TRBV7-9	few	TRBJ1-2	TGTGCCAGCAGCCCTCAGGGCTTCGGCTATGGCTACACCTTC	CASSPQGFGYGYTF
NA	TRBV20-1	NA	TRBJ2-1	TGCAGTGCTAAAGACAGGCCGGACAATGAGCAGTTCTTC	CSAKDRPDNEQFF